This T cell receptor beta chain was found in a study of vaccination and CD4 T cells after COVID-19. Regarding time point: late sampling 161 to 241 days after vaccination in a few convalescent patients. Treatment defined: 10-day PBMC culture with coronavirus spike peptide pools or control peptides (ViraFEST assay). Dates of positive PCR ran from March to December 2020, before US Alpha, Beta and Delta variants. Cultures of PBMCs, 1.5 million to 2 million per well, were set up with 9 to 10 IU/ml IL-2 and roughly 10 ug/ml peptide pools. Each of days 3 and 7 saw half the medium replaced by fresh IL-2 medium. Cultured CD4+ T-cell DNA underwent Oncomine TCR Beta short-read sequencing. The template was genomic DNA from cultured CD4+ T cells. TCRdb re-called the PCR reads with MiXCR, one entry per CDR3 protein. The data contain around 20,000 distinct CDR3 sequences, 30% to 45% of them singletons. To note about this clonotype: Its specificity is unknown.

The sequence came from a human donor who had recovered from COVID-19. The sample consisted of CD4+ T cells from blood, cultured in vitro, taken about 7 months after SARS-CoV-2 vaccination.

The CDR3 protein is CASRNRDKTQYF. CDR3 coding DNA: TGTGCCAGCAGGAACCGGGACAAGACCCAGTACTTC. This chain uses TRBV6-1 with TRBJ2-5, with D possibly being TRBD1 (6 bases). The V gene lost 6 bases and the J gene lost 6 bases, with 11 bases spanning the gap. The CDR3 length is 12 residues. Germline assignment: CDR1 MNHNS and CDR2 SASEGT.